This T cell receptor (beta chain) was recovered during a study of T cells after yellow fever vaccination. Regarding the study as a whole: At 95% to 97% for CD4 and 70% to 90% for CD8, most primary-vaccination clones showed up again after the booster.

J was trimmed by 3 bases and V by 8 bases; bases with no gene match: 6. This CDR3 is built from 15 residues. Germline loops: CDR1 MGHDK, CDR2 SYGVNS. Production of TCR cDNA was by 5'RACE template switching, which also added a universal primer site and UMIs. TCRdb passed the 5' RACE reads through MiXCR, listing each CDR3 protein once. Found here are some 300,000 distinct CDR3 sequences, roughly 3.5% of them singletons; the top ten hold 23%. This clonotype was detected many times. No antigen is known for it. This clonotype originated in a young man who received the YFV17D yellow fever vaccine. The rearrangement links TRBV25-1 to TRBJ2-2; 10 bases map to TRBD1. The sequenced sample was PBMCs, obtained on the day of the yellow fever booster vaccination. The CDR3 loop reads CASAAGTGDTGELFF. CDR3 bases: TGTGCCAGCGCAGCCGGGACAGGGGACACCGGGGAGCTGTTTTTT.